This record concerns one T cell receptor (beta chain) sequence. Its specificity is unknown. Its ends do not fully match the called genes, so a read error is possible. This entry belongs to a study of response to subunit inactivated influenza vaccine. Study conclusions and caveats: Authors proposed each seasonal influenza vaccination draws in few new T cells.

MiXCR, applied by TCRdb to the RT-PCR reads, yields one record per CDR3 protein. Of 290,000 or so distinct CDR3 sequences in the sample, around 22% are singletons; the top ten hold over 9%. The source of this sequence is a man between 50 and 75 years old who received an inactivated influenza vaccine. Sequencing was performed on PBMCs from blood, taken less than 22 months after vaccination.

The CDR3 DNA reads TGTGCCAGCAGCTTGGAAAGGGGGCCAGAAGATTTT. Its translation is CASSLERGPEDF. The gene calls are TRBV5-4 and TRBJ1-5, with 7 nucleotides matching TRBD1. The CDR3 has 12 amino acids. In germline, CDR1 is SGHNT, CDR2 YYREEE (reference sequence). Based on the CDR3 plus reference TRBV5-4 and TRBJ1-5, the full variable domain is ETGVTQSPTHLIKTRGQQVTLRCSSQSGHNTVSWYQQALGQGPQFIFQYYREEENGRGNFPPRFSGLQFPNYSSELNVNALELDDSALYLCASSLERGPEDFGDGTRLSIL.